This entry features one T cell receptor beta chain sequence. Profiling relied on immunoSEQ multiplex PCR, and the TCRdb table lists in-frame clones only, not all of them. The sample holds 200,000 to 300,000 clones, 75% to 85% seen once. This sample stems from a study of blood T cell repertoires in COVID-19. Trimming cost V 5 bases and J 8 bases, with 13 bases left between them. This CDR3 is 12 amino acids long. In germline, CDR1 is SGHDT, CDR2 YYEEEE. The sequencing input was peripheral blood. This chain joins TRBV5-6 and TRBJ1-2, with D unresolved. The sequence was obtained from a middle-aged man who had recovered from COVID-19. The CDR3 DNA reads TGTGCCAGCAGTGACACCCCGGGGGGCTACACCTTC. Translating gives CASSDTPGGYTF.